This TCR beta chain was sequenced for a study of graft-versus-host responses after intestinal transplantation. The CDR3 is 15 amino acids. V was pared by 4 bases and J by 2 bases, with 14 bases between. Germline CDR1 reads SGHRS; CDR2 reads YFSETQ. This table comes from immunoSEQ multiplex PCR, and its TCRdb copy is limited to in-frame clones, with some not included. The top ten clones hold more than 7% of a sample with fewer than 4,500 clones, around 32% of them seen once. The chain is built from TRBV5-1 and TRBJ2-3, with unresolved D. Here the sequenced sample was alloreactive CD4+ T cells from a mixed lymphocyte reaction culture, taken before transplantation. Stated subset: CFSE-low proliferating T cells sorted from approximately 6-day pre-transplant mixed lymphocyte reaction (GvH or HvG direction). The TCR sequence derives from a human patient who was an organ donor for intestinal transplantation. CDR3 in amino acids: CASSTGEHVTDTQYF. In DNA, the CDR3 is TGCGCCAGCAGCACTGGGGAACACGTCACAGATACGCAGTATTTT.